The clone carrying this T cell receptor beta chain has a handful of counts. The entry originates in a study of human T cells and chemical hapten exposure. Study processing details: Samples held a median of approximately 96,000 TCRs, range roughly 23,224–750,000. One entry per CDR3 protein results from TCRdb running MiXCR on the RACE reads. What appears here as the V and J calls and clone size reflects TCRdb's work, not the paper's. The profile shows around 99,000 distinct CDR3 sequences, roughly a tenth of them singletons. Trimming shortened V by 3 bases and J by 2 bases, and 14 bases separated the two germline ends. CDR1 and CDR2 from the germline V gene are ENHRY and SYGVKD. The CDR3 is 15 amino acids. Time point of the sample: patch test 2, 6 weeks after DPC sensitization. Specified treatment: therapeutic diphenylcyclopropenone sensitization with weekly scalp DPC.

This clonotype originated in a woman between 40 and 55 years old with alopecia areata. Some clones in this sample may be carry-over from other donors' samples. The chain links TRBV10-3 to TRBJ2-7, with TRBD1 as a possible D gene (6 bases). Sample: whole blood, taken in connection with sensitization to the hapten diphenylcyclopropenone (DPC). The DNA of the CDR3 is TGTGCCATCAGTGATGGGACACGGGTCCCCTACGAGCAGTACTTC. It encodes CAISDGTRVPYEQYF.